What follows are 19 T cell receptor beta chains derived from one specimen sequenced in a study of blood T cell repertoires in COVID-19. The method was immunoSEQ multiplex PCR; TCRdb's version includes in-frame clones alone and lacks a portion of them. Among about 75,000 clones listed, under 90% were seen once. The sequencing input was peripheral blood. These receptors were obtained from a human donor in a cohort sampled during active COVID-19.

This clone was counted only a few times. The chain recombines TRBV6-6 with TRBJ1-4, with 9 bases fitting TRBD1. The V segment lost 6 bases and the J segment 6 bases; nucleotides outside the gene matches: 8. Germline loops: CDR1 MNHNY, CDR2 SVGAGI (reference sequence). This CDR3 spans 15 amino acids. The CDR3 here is CASRPLWTGDEKLFF. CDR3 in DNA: TGTGCCAGCAGACCACTTTGGACAGGGGATGAAAAACTGTTTTTT.

The CDR3 loop reads CASSFIGGAPTEAFF. CDR3 bases: TGTGCCAGCAGCTTCATAGGGGGCGCCCCAACTGAAGCTTTCTTT. V gene TRBV7-9 combines with J gene TRBJ1-1; TRBD1 aligns across 7 bases. CDR1 and CDR2 from the germline V gene are SEHNR and FQNEAQ (reference sequence). Germline trimming cut 3 bases from V and 5 bases from J; bases unmatched to any gene: 9. The CDR3 totals 15 residues.

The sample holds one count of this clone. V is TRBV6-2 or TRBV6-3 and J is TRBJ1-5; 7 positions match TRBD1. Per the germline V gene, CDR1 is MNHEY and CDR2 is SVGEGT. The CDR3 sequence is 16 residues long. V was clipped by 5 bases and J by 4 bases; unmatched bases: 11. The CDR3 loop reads CASSGPRDSRNQPQHF. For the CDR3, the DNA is TGTGCCAGCAGTGGGCCGAGGGACAGCCGAAATCAGCCCCAGCATTTT.

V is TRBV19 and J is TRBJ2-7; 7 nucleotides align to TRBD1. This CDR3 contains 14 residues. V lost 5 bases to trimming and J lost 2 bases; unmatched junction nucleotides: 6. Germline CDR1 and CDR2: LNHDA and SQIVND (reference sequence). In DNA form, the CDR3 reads TGTGCCAGTAGTGGGGACAGAAGACCCTACGAGCAGTACTTC. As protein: CASSGDRRPYEQYF.

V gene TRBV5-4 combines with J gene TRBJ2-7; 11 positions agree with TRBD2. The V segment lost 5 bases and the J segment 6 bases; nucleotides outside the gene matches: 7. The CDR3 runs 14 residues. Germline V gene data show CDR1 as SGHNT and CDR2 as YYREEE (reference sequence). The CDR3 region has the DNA TGTGCCAGCAGATTGACTAGCGGGGTAGGCGAGCAGTACTTC. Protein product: CASRLTSGVGEQYF.

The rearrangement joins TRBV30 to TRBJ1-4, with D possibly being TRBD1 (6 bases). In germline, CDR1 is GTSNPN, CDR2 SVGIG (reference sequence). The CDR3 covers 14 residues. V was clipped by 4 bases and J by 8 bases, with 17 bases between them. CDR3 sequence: CAWTTGGLEEKLFF. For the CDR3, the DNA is TGTGCCTGGACAACGGGGGGCCTAGAGGAAAAACTGTTTTTT.

DNA for the CDR3: TGTGCCAGCAGTCCCGCCGGGACAGGGGGCAATCAGCCCCAGCATTTT. Translation gives CASSPAGTGGNQPQHF. V gene TRBV27 combines with J gene TRBJ1-5; 10 bases are shared with TRBD1. The CDR3 length is 16 residues. Germline V gene data show CDR1 as MNHEY and CDR2 as SMNVEV (reference sequence). The V segment lost 5 bases and the J segment 2 bases; nucleotides outside the gene matches: 6.

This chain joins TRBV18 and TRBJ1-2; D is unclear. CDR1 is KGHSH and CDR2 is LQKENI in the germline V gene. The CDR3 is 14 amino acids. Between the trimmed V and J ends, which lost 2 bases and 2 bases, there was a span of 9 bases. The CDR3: CASSPGEKNYGYTF. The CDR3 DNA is TGTGCCAGCTCACCAGGAGAGAAGAACTATGGCTACACCTTC.

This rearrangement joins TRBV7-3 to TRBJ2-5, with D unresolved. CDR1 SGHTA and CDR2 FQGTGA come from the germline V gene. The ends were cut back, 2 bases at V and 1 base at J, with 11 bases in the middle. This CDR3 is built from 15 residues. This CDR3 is CASSLYFGSQETQYF. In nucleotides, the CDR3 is TGTGCCAGCAGCTTATATTTTGGCAGCCAAGAGACCCAGTACTTC.

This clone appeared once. The CDR3 region has the DNA TGTGCCAGCAGTTTATCGGGCGGAGGGCACACTGAAGCTTTCTTT. Residues: CASSLSGGGHTEAFF. The V gene is TRBV28, the J gene TRBJ1-1; D remains unclear. This CDR3 region has 15 residues. With 1 base removed from V and 3 bases from J, the gap between germline ends came to 12 bases. Germline V lookup: CDR1 MDHEN, CDR2 SYDVKM.

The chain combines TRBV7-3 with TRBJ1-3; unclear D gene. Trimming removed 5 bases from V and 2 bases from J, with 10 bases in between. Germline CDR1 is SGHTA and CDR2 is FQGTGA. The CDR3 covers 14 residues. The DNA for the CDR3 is TGTGCCAGCAGCCTTAGTGGAGCTGGAAACACCATATATTTT. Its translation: CASSLSGAGNTIYF.

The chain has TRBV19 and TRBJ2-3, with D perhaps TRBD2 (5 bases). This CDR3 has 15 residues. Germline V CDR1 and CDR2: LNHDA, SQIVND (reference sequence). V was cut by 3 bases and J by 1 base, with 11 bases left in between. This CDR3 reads CASSISGRRTDTQYF. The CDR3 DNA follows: TGTGCCAGTAGTATTTCGGGGAGACGCACAGATACGCAGTATTTT.

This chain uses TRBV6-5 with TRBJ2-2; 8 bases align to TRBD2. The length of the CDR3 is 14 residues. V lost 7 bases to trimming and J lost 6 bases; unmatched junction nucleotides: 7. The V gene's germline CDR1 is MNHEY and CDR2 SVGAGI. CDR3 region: CASTYPGGAGELFF. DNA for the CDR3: TGTGCCAGCACCTACCCGGGGGGGGCCGGGGAGCTGTTTTTT.

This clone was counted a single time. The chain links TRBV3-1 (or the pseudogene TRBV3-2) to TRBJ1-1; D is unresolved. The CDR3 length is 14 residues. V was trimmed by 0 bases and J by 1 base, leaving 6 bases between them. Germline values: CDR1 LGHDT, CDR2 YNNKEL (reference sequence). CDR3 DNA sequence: TGTGCCAGCAGCCAAGACGGAGCGAACACTGAAGCTTTCTTT. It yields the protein CASSQDGANTEAFF.

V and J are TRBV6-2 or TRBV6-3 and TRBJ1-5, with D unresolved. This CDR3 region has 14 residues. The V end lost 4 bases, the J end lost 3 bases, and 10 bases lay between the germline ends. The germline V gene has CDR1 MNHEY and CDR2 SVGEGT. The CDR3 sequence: CASSSAGFNQPQHF. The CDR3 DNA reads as TGTGCCAGCAGTTCCGCAGGTTTCAATCAGCCCCAGCATTTT.

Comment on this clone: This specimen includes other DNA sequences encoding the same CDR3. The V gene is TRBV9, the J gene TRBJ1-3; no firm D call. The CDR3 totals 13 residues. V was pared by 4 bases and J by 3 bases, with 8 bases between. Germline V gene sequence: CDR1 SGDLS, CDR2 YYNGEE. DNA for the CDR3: TGTGCCAGCAGCATTAACAGTGGAAACACCATATATTTT. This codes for CASSINSGNTIYF. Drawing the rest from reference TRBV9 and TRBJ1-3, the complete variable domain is DSGVTQTPKHLITATGQRVTLRCSPRSGDLSVYWYQQSLDQGLQFLIQYYNGEERAKGNILERFSAQQFPDLHSELNLSSLELGDSALYFCASSINSGNTIYFGEGSWLTVV.

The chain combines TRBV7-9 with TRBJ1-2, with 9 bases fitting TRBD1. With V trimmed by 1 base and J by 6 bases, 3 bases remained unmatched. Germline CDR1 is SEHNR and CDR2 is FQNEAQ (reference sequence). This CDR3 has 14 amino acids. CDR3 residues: CASSLDGTGHGYTF. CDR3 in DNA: TGTGCCAGCAGCTTAGATGGGACAGGGCATGGCTACACCTTC.

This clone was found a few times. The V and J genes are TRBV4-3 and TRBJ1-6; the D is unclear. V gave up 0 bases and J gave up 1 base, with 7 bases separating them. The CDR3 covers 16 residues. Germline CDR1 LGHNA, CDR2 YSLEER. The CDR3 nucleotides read TGCGCCAGCAGCCAAGATTTCGTATCCTATAATTCACCCCTCCACTTT. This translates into CASSQDFVSYNSPLHF.

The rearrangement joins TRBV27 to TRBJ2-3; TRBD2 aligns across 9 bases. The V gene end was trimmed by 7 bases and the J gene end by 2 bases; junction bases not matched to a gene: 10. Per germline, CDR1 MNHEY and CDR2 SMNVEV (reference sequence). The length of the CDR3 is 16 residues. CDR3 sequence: CASKGGGRAYTDTQYF. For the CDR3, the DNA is TGTGCCAGCAAGGGAGGCGGGAGGGCCTACACAGATACGCAGTATTTT.